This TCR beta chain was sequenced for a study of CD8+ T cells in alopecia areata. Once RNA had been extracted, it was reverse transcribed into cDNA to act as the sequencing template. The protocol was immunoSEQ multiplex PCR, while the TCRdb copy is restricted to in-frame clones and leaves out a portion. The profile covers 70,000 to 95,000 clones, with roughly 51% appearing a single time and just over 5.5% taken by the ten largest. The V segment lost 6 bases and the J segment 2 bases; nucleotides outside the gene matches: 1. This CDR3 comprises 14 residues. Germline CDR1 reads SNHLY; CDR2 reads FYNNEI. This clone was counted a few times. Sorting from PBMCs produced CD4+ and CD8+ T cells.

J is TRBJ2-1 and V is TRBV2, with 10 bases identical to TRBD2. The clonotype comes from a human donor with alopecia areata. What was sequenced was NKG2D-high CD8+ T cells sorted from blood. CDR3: CASRGTSAYNEQFF. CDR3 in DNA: TGTGCCAGCAGGGGGACTAGCGCCTACAATGAGCAGTTCTTC.